This T cell receptor (beta chain) was found in a study of Ad26.COV2.S vaccination and SARS-CoV-2 variants. Study in general: As a participant in COV1001, the donor was in the Ad26.COV2.S trial arm. Study conclusions and caveats: Estimates derived from TCR breadth and depth analyses may have underestimated total T cell responses. With respect to non-spike TCR breadth, vaccine and placebo recipients were similar. Spike-specific TCR breadth in vaccine recipients exceeded that seen in placebo recipients.

The CDR3 runs 15 residues. Germline CDR1 is MNHNS and CDR2 is SASEGT. V dropped 2 bases and J dropped 2; count of bases not matched to a gene: 3. Indicated treatment: roughly 20 received Ad26.COV2.S at low or high dose, single or two shots; about five received placebo; per-sample allocation not given. Repertoires come from day 63 after the first vaccine or placebo injection. Assay used: immunoSEQ multiplex PCR; TCRdb lists only in-frame clones, some missing. Of approximately 300,000 clones in the sample, 85% were seen once. Note on this clone: Antigen: not known.

The sequence came from a person between 18 and 60 years old who received the Ad26.COV2.S COVID-19 vaccine or a placebo. This specimen consisted of peripheral blood, obtained in a trial of Ad26.COV2.S vaccine versus placebo. This chain links TRBV6-1 with TRBJ1-1; 9 positions match TRBD1. The CDR3 loop reads CASSENRGHNTEAFF. CDR3 in DNA: TGTGCCAGCAGTGAAAACAGGGGGCATAACACTGAAGCTTTCTTT.